The 21 T cell receptor beta chains reported below all come from one sample, sequenced in a study of persistence of HIV-infected CD4 T cells. Sequencing used immunoSEQ version 4 in survey mode. Using immunoSEQ multiplex PCR, the repertoire was profiled, and TCRdb retains in-frame clones only, with some absent. The data show about 40,000 clones, 70% to 80% seen once. Cells were stimulated with overlapping HIV-1 Gag 15-mer peptides. Sorted nonresponding memory CD4+ T cells were CD40L-negative, CD69-negative, CD45RO-high. No antigen has been assigned to these receptors. The sequencing used CD4+ T cells sorted from PBMCs after roughly 17-hour stimulation, collected from a patient who received antiretroviral therapy. The receptors come from an adult man with HIV who was CMV-seropositive.

This clone appeared a few times. The genes are TRBV6-5 and TRBJ1-2; a weak D match, TRBD1 (6 bases). The CDR3 loop spans 13 amino acids. In germline, CDR1 is MNHEY, CDR2 SVGAGI. The V and J ends lost 6 bases and 3 bases respectively, with 11 bases between them. CDR3 in DNA: TGTGCCAGCAGCCCGGACAGCTACTATGGCTACACCTTC. Its translation: CASSPDSYYGYTF.

This chain uses TRBV5-8 with TRBJ2-1, with D perhaps matching TRBD1 or TRBD2 (6 bases each). The CDR3 spans 12 residues. V lost 0 bases and J lost 12, with 10 bases in between. CDR1 is SGHTS and CDR2 is YDEGEE in the germline V gene. CDR3 in DNA: TGTGCCAGCAGCTTGGAGGGGGGAAGGCAGTTCTTC. Encoded protein: CASSLEGGRQFF.

The rearrangement joins TRBV10-3 to TRBJ1-5; 8 nucleotides match TRBD1. The CDR3 is 14 residues long. Germline CDR1 is ENHRY and CDR2 is SYGVKD. Germline trimming cut 5 bases from V and 5 bases from J; bases unmatched to any gene: 5. The CDR3: CAISLGTGYQPQHF. In nucleotides, the CDR3 is TGTGCCATCAGTCTAGGGACAGGTTATCAGCCCCAGCATTTT.

The chain combines TRBV6-5 with TRBJ1-2, with 9 bases matching TRBD1. The CDR3 is 13 residues long. The V gene end was trimmed by 6 bases and the J gene end by 8 bases; junction bases not matched to a gene: 7. Germline V lookup: CDR1 MNHEY, CDR2 SVGAGI. The CDR3 is CASRDRGLEGYTF. For the CDR3, the DNA is TGTGCCAGCAGGGACAGGGGCCTAGAAGGCTACACCTTC.

The gene calls are TRBV10-1 and TRBJ2-7; 9 bases are shared with TRBD2. The germline gives CDR1 WNHNN, CDR2 SYGVQD (reference sequence). The CDR3 consists of 14 residues. V trimming: 5 bases; J trimming: 4 bases; junction bases outside the gene matches: 6. Here the CDR3 reads CASSPSGGMYEQYF. As DNA, the CDR3 is TGCGCCAGCAGTCCAAGCGGGGGGATGTACGAGCAGTACTTC.

This clone has a handful of counts. The chain joins TRBV6-5 to TRBJ2-4, with no clear D. The V end was cut by 4 bases, the J end by 6 bases, with 16 bases between. Germline V gives CDR1 MNHEY, CDR2 SVGAGI. The CDR3 is 15 residues long. CDR3 sequence reads: CASSSPGSIGNIQYF. The CDR3 DNA is TGTGCCAGCAGTTCCCCCGGGTCCATCGGAAACATTCAGTACTTC.

This chain uses TRBV6-4 with TRBJ2-1, with D uncertain. The germline CDR1 and CDR2 sequences are MRHNA and SNTAGT. CDR3 size: 15 residues. Trimming took off 0 bases at V and 7 bases at J, with 13 bases between the two ends. Here the CDR3 reads CASSDSTSVGNEQFF. CDR3 in DNA: TGTGCCAGCAGTGACTCTACCTCCGTCGGAAATGAGCAGTTCTTC.

V usage is TRBV9 and J usage is TRBJ1-1; a possible D gene is TRBD1 (6 bases). CDR1 SGDLS and CDR2 YYNGEE come from the germline V gene. The CDR3 has 13 residues. With 3 bases removed from V and 3 bases from J, the gap between germline ends came to 9 bases. This chain's CDR3 is CASSGGQYTEAFF. The CDR3 nucleotides are TGTGCCAGCAGCGGGGGACAATACACTGAAGCTTTCTTT. Full variable domain (remainder filled in from reference TRBV9 and TRBJ1-1): DSGVTQTPKHLITATGQRVTLRCSPRSGDLSVYWYQQSLDQGLQFLIQYYNGEERAKGNILERFSAQQFPDLHSELNLSSLELGDSALYFCASSGGQYTEAFFGQGTRLTVV.

This chain links TRBV19 with TRBJ2-7; 7 nucleotides line up with TRBD1. The CDR3 is 14 residues long. The V gene end was trimmed by 3 bases and the J gene end by 0 bases; junction bases not matched to a gene: 2. Germline V CDR1 and CDR2: LNHDA, SQIVND (reference sequence). CDR3 amino acids: CASSIRDSSYEQYF. Here the CDR3 DNA reads TGTGCCAGTAGTATTCGGGACAGCTCCTACGAGCAGTACTTC.

This clone was picked up a small number of times. The V and J genes are TRBV11-3 and TRBJ2-7; perhaps TRBD1 as D (6 bases). Per germline, CDR1 SGHNT and CDR2 YENEEA. The CDR3 spans 14 residues. V was shortened by 2 bases and J by 6 bases, with 14 bases between the two germline ends. The chain's CDR3 is CASSLFYRDTEQYF. The DNA for the CDR3 is TGTGCCAGCAGCTTATTCTATCGGGACACCGAGCAGTACTTC.

The rearrangement uses TRBV30 and TRBJ1-3; D is undetermined. The CDR3 is made up of 13 amino acids. Germline V CDR1 and CDR2: GTSNPN, SVGIG (reference sequence). The germline V and J ends were trimmed by 3 bases and 4 bases, with 10 bases remaining between them. CDR3 amino acids: CAWSSLAGNTIYF. The CDR3 DNA reads as TGTGCCTGGAGCTCATTAGCCGGAAACACCATATATTTT.

The chain joins TRBV18 to TRBJ1-4; D uncertain. Germline CDR1 reads KGHSH; CDR2 reads LQKENI. CDR3 length: 18 residues. The V end lost 1 base, the J end lost 0 bases, and 15 bases lay between the germline ends. CDR3 DNA: TGTGCCAGCTCACCACAAGGTGGAGCCTATGCAACTAATGAAAAACTGTTTTTT. This codes for CASSPQGGAYATNEKLFF.

This clone came up a few times. This chain links TRBV7-9 with TRBJ2-1; 15 bases align to TRBD2. The CDR3 has 15 amino acids. The germline V gene has CDR1 SEHNR and CDR2 FQNEAQ (reference sequence). With V trimmed by 5 bases and J by 14 bases, 10 bases remained unmatched. The CDR3 coding sequence is TGTGCCAGCAGCCCGGGACTAGCGGGGGGCCTGAGCAAGTTCTTC. It is translated as CASSPGLAGGLSKFF.

V and J are TRBV7-9 and TRBJ2-7, with D unresolved. V was clipped by 7 bases and J by 5 bases, with 9 bases between them. The CDR3 has 11 residues. Germline V lookup: CDR1 SEHNR, CDR2 FQNEAQ (reference sequence). The CDR3 DNA follows: TGTGCCAGCACCACTTCCCACGAGCAGTACTTC. Encoded protein: CASTTSHEQYF.

This sequence joins TRBV5-1 and TRBJ2-6; perhaps D is TRBD1 or TRBD2 (5 bases each). The CDR3 extends over 17 amino acids. Germline V lookup: CDR1 SGHRS, CDR2 YFSETQ. Deletions cut 0 bases from V and 1 base from J, with 11 bases between. The CDR3 sequence is CASSLEGRTSGANVLTF. The CDR3 DNA sequence: TGCGCCAGCAGCTTGGAGGGACGGACGTCTGGGGCCAACGTCCTGACTTTC.

This clone was counted only a few times. The genes are TRBV30 and TRBJ2-1, with 7 bases identical to TRBD2. Germline values: CDR1 GTSNPN, CDR2 SVGIG (reference sequence). CDR3 length: 14 amino acids. V gave up 5 bases and J gave up 3 bases; unmatched junction bases: 7. Here the CDR3 reads CAWEKRDHYNEQFF. CDR3 nucleotides: TGTGCCTGGGAAAAGCGGGACCACTACAATGAGCAGTTCTTC.

The CDR3 region is CASSLGLDGNQPQHF. The CDR3 bases are TGTGCCAGCAGCTTAGGGTTGGATGGCAATCAGCCCCAGCATTTT. This rearrangement joins TRBV6-7 to TRBJ1-5, with unresolved D. TRBV6-7 is an open reading frame, and its role is uncertain. The CDR3 is 15 residues long. Trimming cost V 6 bases and J 2 bases, with 14 bases left between them.

The rearrangement uses TRBV30 and TRBJ2-6, with 12 bases aligning to TRBD1. V shed 3 bases, J shed 4 bases, and the junction held 13 bases outside the gene matches. From germline, CDR1 is GTSNPN and CDR2 SVGIG (reference sequence). The CDR3 is 19 residues long. This chain's CDR3 is CAWSHGTGGSLSGANVLTF. The CDR3 nucleotides read TGTGCCTGGAGCCACGGGACAGGGGGCTCCCTTTCCGGGGCCAACGTCCTGACTTTC.

CDR3 sequence reads: CASSARGLGEKLFF. CDR3 nucleotides: TGTGCCAGCAGCGCCCGGGGCCTGGGGGAAAAACTGTTTTTT. The rearrangement uses TRBV4-2 and TRBJ1-4, with a weak D call TRBD1 (5 bases). The CDR3 sequence is 14 residues long. The germline V gene encodes CDR1 LGHNA and CDR2 YNFKEQ. With 5 bases removed from V and 8 bases from J, the gap between germline ends came to 15 bases.

The chain joins TRBV29-1 to TRBJ1-1; TRBD1 agrees at 9 bases. CDR1 and CDR2 from the germline V gene are SQVTM and ANQGSEA. J gave up 5 bases and V 6 bases, and 7 bases lay outside the gene matches. This CDR3 contains 13 residues. DNA of the CDR3: TGCAGCGTGCAATGGGACAGGGCTACTGAAGCTTTCTTT. Protein sequence: CSVQWDRATEAFF. The whole variable domain, remainder taken from reference TRBV29-1 and TRBJ1-1, is SAVISQKPSRDICQRGTSLTIQCQVDSQVTMMFWYRQQPGQSLTLIATANQGSEATYESGFVIDKFPISRPNLTFSTLTVSNMSPEDSSIYLCSVQWDRATEAFFGQGTRLTVV.

This clone was found once. The V and J genes are TRBV15 and TRBJ2-1; TRBD2 agrees at 10 bases. V was clipped by 8 bases and J by 9 bases; unmatched bases: 7. CDR1 LNHNV and CDR2 YYDKDF come from the germline V gene (reference sequence). This CDR3 has 13 residues. CDR3 bases: TGTGCCACCCTAGCGGGAGCGGGTAGTGAGCAGTTCTTC. Translation: CATLAGAGSEQFF. Complete variable domain (other parts from reference TRBV15 and TRBJ2-1): DAMVIQNPRYQVTQFGKPVTLSCSQTLNHNVMYWYQQKSSQAPKLLFHYYDKDFNNEADTPDNFQSRRPNTSFCFLDIRSPGLGDTAMYLCATLAGAGSEQFFGPGTRLTVL.